This TCR beta chain was sequenced during a study of blood T cell repertoires in COVID-19. The wider study: Acute and convalescent COVID-19 specimens originated in the United States, Italy and Spain.

Participants spanned ages about 18 to 100 years and resided in roughly 22 US areas. The repertoire was sequenced with immunoSEQ multiplex PCR; TCRdb's copy has only in-frame clones and lacks some. The table records 200,000 to 250,000 clones, around 81% of them present only once. This receptor was taken from a man under 40 with acute COVID-19. Sequencing was carried out using PBMCs or T cells enriched from blood (not recorded which).

The CDR3 spells CASSQDLAGTGGREQYF. Written as DNA, the CDR3 is TGTGCCAGCAGCCAAGATCTCGCCGGGACAGGGGGACGCGAGCAGTACTTC. V usage is TRBV4-2 and J usage is TRBJ2-7; 11 bases line up with TRBD1. After removal of 0 bases from V and 6 bases from J, the junction contained 10 bases not matched to a gene. Germline CDR1 LGHNA, CDR2 YNFKEQ. This CDR3 comprises 17 residues.